This T cell receptor (beta chain) was identified during a study of cytomegalovirus exposure and HLA in healthy donors. At the level of the study: About 85 million unique TCR sequences came from HLA-typed donors in an early release.

Germline V gene data show CDR1 as MGHRA and CDR2 as YSYEKL. The CDR3 runs 13 residues. PCR was performed using 60 Vbeta and 13 Jbeta primers. Assay used: immunoSEQ multiplex PCR; TCRdb lists only in-frame clones, some missing. The table shows about 250,000 clones, with around four fifths occurring only once. The sequenced material came from PBMCs. The receptor's source is a boy between 10 and 17 years old in good health and CMV-seronegative. The chain links TRBV4-1 to TRBJ2-5; D uncertain. The end of the DNA fits TRBJ2-7 better, so the J call may be wrong. The CDR3: CASSQGVSYEQYF. In DNA form, the CDR3 reads TGCGCCAGCAGCCAAGGAGTATCCTACGAGCAGTACTTC.